The 9 T cell receptor beta chains below all came from one sample that was sequenced in a study of OX40 agonist ivuxolimab in advanced cancers. The data were produced by immunoSEQ multiplex PCR, yet TCRdb's version contains in-frame clones alone and is incomplete. The sample records around 110,000 clones, roughly 95% being singletons. Sequencing used CD4+ or CD8+ T cells sorted from blood, obtained in a trial of the OX40 agonist ivuxolimab. These TCRs come from an adult with an advanced solid tumor such as melanoma, head and neck, liver or kidney cancer.

This chain connects TRBV5-4 to TRBJ2-7, with 15 nucleotides matching TRBD2. Germline CDR1 reads SGHNT; CDR2 reads YYREEE (reference sequence). After removal of 4 bases from V and 3 bases from J, the junction contained 5 bases not matched to a gene. This CDR3 contains 16 residues. The CDR3 loop is CASSQGLAGGDYEQYF. The CDR3 DNA is TGTGCCAGCAGCCAGGGACTAGCGGGGGGCGACTACGAGCAGTACTTC.

This clone appeared a single time. The chain links TRBV18 to TRBJ2-5; D might be TRBD1 (6 bases). This CDR3 spans 17 amino acids. Germline-derived CDR1 and CDR2 are KGHSH and LQKENI. The germline V and J ends were trimmed by 0 bases and 2 bases, with 16 bases remaining between them. The CDR3 DNA sequence: TGTGCCAGCTCACCACCATATACAGACAGGTTTCAAGAGACCCAGTACTTC. Translating it yields CASSPPYTDRFQETQYF.

V is TRBV9 and J is TRBJ1-2, with D perhaps matching TRBD1 (5 bases). CDR3 size: 18 residues. CDR1 is SGDLS, CDR2 YYNGEE, per germline. Deletions cut 3 bases from V and 0 bases from J, with 21 bases between. Here the CDR3 DNA reads TGTGCCAGCAGCGAATCCGAGGTCGGCAGGGCCTCTAACTATGGCTACACCTTC. Its protein is CASSESEVGRASNYGYTF.

This chain joins TRBV29-1 and TRBJ2-3; 8 positions match TRBD2. CDR3 length equals 15 residues. V was clipped by 3 bases and J by 6 bases; unmatched bases: 11. Looked up from germline, CDR1 is SQVTM and CDR2 is ANQGSEA. CDR3 bases: TGCAGCGTTGAGGGGAAGCGGGGGTCGGTGGATACGCAGTATTTT. Its translation: CSVEGKRGSVDTQYF.

This sequence joins TRBV6-5 and TRBJ2-7; D gene ambiguous. The CDR3 covers 11 residues. Trimming took off 5 bases at V and 3 bases at J, with 5 bases between the two ends. Germline-derived CDR1 and CDR2 are MNHEY and SVGAGI. This chain's CDR3 is CASSLYYEQYF. The CDR3 region has the DNA TGTGCCAGCAGTCTGTACTACGAGCAGTACTTC.

The chain recombines TRBV29-1 with TRBJ2-3; 13 bases agree with TRBD2. CDR1 is SQVTM, CDR2 ANQGSEA, per germline. Unmatched junction bases numbered 9, after V lost 6 bases and J lost 0 bases. This CDR3 has 17 amino acids. Here the CDR3 reads CSVKALAGGSSTDTQYF. The DNA for the CDR3 is TGCAGCGTCAAGGCACTAGCGGGAGGGTCTAGCACAGATACGCAGTATTTT.

The chain carries TRBV5-1 and TRBJ2-7; D is perhaps TRBD1 or TRBD2 (5 bases each). V gave up 3 bases and J gave up 1 base, with 8 bases separating them. Germline values: CDR1 SGHRS, CDR2 YFSETQ. The CDR3 length is 13 residues. The CDR3 region is CASSSGASYEQYF. The CDR3 coding sequence is TGCGCCAGCAGCTCCGGGGCTTCCTACGAGCAGTACTTC.

V gene TRBV19 combines with J gene TRBJ2-5; maybe TRBD2 (6 bases). This CDR3 is 15 amino acids long. Germline V lookup: CDR1 LNHDA, CDR2 SQIVND (reference sequence). Trimming removed 4 bases at V and 1 base at J, with 13 bases between. This chain's CDR3 is CASSTLARAQETQYF. The CDR3 DNA is TGTGCCAGTAGTACTCTAGCGAGGGCCCAAGAGACCCAGTACTTC. Supplemented by reference TRBV19 and TRBJ2-5, the full variable domain reads DGGITQSPKYLFRKEGQNVTLSCEQNLNHDAMYWYRQDPGQGLRLIYYSQIVNDFQKGDIAEGYSVSREKKESFPLTVTSAQKNPTAFYLCASSTLARAQETQYFGPGTRLLVL.

For the CDR3, the DNA is TGTGCCAGCAGCCCGCCGACAACGACGCAGTATTTT. This translates into CASSPPTTTQYF. This chain joins TRBV9 and TRBJ2-3; D remains unclear. Per germline, CDR1 SGDLS and CDR2 YYNGEE. Trimming pared 4 bases from V and 9 bases from J, leaving 12 bases between. The CDR3 has 12 amino acids. Together with reference TRBV9 and TRBJ2-3, the CDR3 gives the full variable domain: DSGVTQTPKHLITATGQRVTLRCSPRSGDLSVYWYQQSLDQGLQFLIQYYNGEERAKGNILERFSAQQFPDLHSELNLSSLELGDSALYFCASSPPTTTQYFGPGTRLTVL.